This TCR beta chain came from a study of shared clonotypes between healthy human individuals. Per the authors' pipeline: Junction-only immunoSEQ sequences carried no quality scores, so filtering differed. Libraries were prepared by immunoSEQ multiplex PCR; TCRdb keeps only in-frame clonotypes and omits some of them. From that table come the V and J calls and clone size; the DNA was used to work out D and trimming. The sample shows roughly 2.2 million clones, approximately 95% of them seen only once. Donors, without exception, were Caucasian adults residing in Nashville, Tennessee. V was trimmed by 5 bases and J by 1 base, leaving 11 bases between them. The V gene's germline CDR1 is MNHEY and CDR2 SMNVEV (reference sequence). This CDR3 spans 14 amino acids.

V gene TRBV27 combines with J gene TRBJ1-1, with no clear D. Sequencing was performed on naive CD4+ T cells from PBMCs. Sample subset: CD45RA+ positively selected. The sequence derives from a man in his late teens or twenties in good health. Some clones in this sample may be carry-over from other donors' samples. In nucleotides, the CDR3 is TGTGCCAGCAGTCCTGGGGATAGGAACACTGAAGCTTTCTTT. The encoded protein is CASSPGDRNTEAFF.